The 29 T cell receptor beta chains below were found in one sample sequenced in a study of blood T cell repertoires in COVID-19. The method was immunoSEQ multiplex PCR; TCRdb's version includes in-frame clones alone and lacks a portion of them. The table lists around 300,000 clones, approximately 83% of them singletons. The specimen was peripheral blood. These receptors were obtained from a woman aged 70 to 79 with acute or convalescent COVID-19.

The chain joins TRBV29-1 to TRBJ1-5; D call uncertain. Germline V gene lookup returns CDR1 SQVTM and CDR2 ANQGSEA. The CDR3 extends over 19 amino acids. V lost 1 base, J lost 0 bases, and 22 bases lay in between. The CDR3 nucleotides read TGCAGCGTTGAAGCGGGGAGGGCCGTAAATATTTATAGCAATCAGCCCCAGCATTTT. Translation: CSVEAGRAVNIYSNQPQHF.

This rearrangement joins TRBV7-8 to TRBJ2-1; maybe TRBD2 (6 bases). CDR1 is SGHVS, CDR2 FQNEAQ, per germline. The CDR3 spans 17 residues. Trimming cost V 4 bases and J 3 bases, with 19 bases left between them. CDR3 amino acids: CASSWGLSPSSYNEQFF. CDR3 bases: TGTGCCAGCAGCTGGGGACTTTCGCCGTCTAGCTACAATGAGCAGTTCTTC. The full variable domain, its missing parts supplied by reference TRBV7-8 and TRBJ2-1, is GAGVSQSPRYKVAKRGQDVALRCDPISGHVSLFWYQQALGQGPEFLTYFQNEAQLDKSGLPSDRFFAERPEGSVSTLKIQRTQQEDSAVYLCASSWGLSPSSYNEQFFGPGTRLTVL.

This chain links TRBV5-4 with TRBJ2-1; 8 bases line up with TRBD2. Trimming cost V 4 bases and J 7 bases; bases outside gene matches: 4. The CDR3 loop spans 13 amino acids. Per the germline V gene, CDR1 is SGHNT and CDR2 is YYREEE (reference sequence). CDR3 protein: CASSGGLVNEQFF. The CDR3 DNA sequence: TGTGCCAGCAGCGGGGGACTAGTTAATGAGCAGTTCTTC.

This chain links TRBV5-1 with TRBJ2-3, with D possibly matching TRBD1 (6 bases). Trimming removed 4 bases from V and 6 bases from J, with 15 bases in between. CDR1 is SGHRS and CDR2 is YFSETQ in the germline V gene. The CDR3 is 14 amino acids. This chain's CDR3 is CASSTGQLGDTQYF. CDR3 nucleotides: TGCGCCAGCAGCACAGGACAGCTGGGGGATACGCAGTATTTT.

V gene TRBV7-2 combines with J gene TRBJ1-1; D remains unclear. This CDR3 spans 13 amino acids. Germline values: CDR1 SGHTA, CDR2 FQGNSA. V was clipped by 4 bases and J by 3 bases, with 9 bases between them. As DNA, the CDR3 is TGTGCCAGCAGCTCCAGTCCAGACACTGAAGCTTTCTTT. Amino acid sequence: CASSSSPDTEAFF.

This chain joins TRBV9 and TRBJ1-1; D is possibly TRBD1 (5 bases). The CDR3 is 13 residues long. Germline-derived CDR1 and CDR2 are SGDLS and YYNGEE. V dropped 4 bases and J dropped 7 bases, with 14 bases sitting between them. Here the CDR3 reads CASSPTPRGEAFF. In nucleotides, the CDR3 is TGTGCCAGCAGCCCAACGCCTAGGGGTGAAGCTTTCTTT.

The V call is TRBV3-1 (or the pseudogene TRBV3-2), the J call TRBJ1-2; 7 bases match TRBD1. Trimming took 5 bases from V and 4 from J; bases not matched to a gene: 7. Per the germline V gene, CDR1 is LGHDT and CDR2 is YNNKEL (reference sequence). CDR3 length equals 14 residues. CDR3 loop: CASSSVRGSYGYTF. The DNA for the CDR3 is TGTGCCAGCAGCTCCGTCAGGGGGTCCTATGGCTACACCTTC.

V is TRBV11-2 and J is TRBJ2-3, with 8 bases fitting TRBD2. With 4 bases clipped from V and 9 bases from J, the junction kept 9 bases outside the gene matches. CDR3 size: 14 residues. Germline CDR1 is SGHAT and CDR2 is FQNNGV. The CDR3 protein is CASSSPGGAPTQYF. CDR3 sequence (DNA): TGTGCCAGCAGCTCCCCCGGGGGGGCCCCAACGCAGTATTTT. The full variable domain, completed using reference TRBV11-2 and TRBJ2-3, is EAGVAQSPRYKIIEKRQSVAFWCNPISGHATLYWYQQILGQGPKLLIQFQNNGVVDDSQLPKDRFSAERLKGVDSTLKIQPAKLEDSAVYLCASSSPGGAPTQYFGPGTRLTVL.

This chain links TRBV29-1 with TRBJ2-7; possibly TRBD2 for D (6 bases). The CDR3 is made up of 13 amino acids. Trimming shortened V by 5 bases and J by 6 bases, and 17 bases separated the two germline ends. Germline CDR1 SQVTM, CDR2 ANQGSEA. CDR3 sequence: CSVQGREVGEQYF. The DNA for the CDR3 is TGCAGCGTTCAAGGCAGGGAGGTTGGCGAGCAGTACTTC.

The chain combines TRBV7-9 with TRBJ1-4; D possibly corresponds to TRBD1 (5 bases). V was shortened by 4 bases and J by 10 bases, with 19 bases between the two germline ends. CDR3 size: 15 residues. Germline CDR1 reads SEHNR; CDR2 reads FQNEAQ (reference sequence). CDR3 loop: CASSSTTARTLKLFF. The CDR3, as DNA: TGTGCCAGCAGCTCAACTACGGCCAGGACACTAAAACTGTTTTTT.

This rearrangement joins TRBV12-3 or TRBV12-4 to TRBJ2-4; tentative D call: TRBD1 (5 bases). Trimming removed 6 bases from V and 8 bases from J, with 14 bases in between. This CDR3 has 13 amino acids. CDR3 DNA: TGTGCCAGCAGCCAACAGGAATGGGACATTCAGTACTTC. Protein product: CASSQQEWDIQYF.

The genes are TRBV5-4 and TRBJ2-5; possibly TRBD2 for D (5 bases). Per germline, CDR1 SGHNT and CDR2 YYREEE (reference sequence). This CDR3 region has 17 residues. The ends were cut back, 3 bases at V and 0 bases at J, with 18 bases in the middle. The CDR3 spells CASSWEMSSGYQETQYF. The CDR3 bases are TGTGCCAGCAGCTGGGAGATGTCGTCGGGGTACCAAGAGACCCAGTACTTC.

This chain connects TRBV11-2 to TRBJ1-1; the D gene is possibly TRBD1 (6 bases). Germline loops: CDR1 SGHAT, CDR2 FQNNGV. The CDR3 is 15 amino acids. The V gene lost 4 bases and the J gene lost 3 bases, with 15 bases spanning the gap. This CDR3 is CASSSRGGWDTEAFF. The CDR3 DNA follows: TGTGCCAGCAGCTCCCGGGGGGGCTGGGACACTGAAGCTTTCTTT.

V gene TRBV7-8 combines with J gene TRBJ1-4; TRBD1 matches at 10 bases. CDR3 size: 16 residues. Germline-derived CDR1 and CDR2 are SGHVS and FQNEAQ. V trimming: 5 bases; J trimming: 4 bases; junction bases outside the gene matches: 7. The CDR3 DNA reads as TGTGCCAGCAGCCTAGTAGACAGGGGGCTTAATGAAAAACTGTTTTTT. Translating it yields CASSLVDRGLNEKLFF.

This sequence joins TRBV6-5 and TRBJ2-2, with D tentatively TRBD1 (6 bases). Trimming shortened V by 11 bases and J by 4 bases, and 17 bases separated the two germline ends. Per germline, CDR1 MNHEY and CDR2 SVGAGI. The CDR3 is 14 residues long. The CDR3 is CAAANRAVTGELFF. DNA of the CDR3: TGTGCCGCGGCCAACAGGGCGGTCACCGGGGAGCTGTTTTTT.

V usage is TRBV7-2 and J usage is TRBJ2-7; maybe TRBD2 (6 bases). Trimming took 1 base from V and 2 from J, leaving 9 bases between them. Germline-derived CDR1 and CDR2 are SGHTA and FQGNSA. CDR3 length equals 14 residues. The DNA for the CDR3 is TGTGCCAGCAGCTTAGAACTAGCTACCTACGAGCAGTACTTC. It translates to CASSLELATYEQYF.

The CDR3 DNA is TGTGCCAGCAGCTTCTCCCGCGAGCAGTACTTC. Its protein product is CASSFSREQYF. This chain joins TRBV11-2 and TRBJ2-7; D is unclear. Between the trimmed V and J ends, which lost 3 bases and 6 bases, there was a span of 6 bases. The CDR3 is 11 residues long. Germline V CDR1 and CDR2: SGHAT, FQNNGV.

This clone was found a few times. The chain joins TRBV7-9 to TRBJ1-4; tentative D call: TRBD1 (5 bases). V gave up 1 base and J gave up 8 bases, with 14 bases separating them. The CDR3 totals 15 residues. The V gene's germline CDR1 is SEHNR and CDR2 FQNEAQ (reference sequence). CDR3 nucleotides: TGTGCCAGCAGCTTAGGAGGGCAGGAGGGGGAAAAACTGTTTTTT. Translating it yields CASSLGGQEGEKLFF.

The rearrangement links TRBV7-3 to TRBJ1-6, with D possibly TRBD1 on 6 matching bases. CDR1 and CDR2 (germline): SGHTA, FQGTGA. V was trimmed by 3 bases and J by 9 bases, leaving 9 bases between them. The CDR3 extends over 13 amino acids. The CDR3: CASSFKQGSPLHF. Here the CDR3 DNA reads TGTGCCAGCAGCTTTAAACAGGGTTCACCCCTCCACTTT.

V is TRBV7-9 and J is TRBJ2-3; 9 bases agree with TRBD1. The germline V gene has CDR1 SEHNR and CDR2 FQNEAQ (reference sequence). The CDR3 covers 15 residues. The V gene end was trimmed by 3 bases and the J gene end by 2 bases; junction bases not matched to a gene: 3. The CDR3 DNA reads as TGTGCCAGCAGCTTGGGGGACAGGGACACAGATACGCAGTATTTT. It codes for CASSLGDRDTDTQYF.

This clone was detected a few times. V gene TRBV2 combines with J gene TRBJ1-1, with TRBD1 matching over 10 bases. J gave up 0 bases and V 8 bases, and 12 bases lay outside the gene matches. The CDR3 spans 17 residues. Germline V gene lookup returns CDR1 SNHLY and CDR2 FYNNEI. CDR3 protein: CASLTPGQGYLNTEAFF. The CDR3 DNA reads TGTGCCAGCCTGACCCCGGGACAGGGGTACCTGAACACTGAAGCTTTCTTT. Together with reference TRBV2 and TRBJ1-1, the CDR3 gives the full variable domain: EPEVTQTPSHQVTQMGQEVILRCVPISNHLYFYWYRQILGQKVEFLVSFYNNEISEKSEIFDDQFSVERPDGSNFTLKIRSTKLEDSAMYFCASLTPGQGYLNTEAFFGQGTRLTVV.

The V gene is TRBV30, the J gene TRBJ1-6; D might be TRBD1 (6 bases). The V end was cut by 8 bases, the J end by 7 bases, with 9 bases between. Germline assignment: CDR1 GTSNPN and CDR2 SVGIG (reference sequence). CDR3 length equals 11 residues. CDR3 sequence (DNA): TGTGCCGCTGACAGGAATTCACCCCTCCACTTT. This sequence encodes CAADRNSPLHF.

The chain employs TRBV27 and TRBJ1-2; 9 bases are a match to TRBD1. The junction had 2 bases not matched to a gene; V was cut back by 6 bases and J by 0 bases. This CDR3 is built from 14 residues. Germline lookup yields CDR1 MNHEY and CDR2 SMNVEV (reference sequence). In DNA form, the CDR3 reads TGTGCCAGCAGGGGACAGGGAGCTAACTATGGCTACACCTTC. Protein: CASRGQGANYGYTF.

The CDR3 nucleotides are TGTGCCAGCAGTGACCCGACTCGAGACTCTGGAAACACCATATATTTT. As protein: CASSDPTRDSGNTIYF. V is TRBV6-1 and J is TRBJ1-3; no firm D call. V was cut by 3 bases and J by 0 bases, with 12 bases left in between. Germline loops: CDR1 MNHNS, CDR2 SASEGT. This CDR3 spans 16 amino acids.

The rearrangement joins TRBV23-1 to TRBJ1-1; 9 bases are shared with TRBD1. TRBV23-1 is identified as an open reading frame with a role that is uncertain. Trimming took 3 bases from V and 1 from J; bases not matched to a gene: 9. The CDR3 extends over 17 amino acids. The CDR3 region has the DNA TGCGCCAGCAGTCACCAGGACAGGGGCGTGGGGAACACTGAAGCTTTCTTT. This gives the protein CASSHQDRGVGNTEAFF.

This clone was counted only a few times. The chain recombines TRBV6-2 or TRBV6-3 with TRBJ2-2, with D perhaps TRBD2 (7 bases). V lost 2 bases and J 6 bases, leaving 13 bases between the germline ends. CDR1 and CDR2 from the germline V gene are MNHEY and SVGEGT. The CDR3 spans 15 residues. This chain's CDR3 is CASSYIAGAAGELFF. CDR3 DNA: TGTGCCAGCAGTTACATTGCGGGGGCCGCCGGGGAGCTGTTTTTT.

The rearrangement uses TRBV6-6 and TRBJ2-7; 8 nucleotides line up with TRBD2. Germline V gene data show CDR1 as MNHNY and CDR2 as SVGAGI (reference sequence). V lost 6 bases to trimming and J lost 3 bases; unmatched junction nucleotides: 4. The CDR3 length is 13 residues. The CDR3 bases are TGTGCCAGCAGGGCGGGGGGTCTCTACGAGCAGTACTTC. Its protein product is CASRAGGLYEQYF.

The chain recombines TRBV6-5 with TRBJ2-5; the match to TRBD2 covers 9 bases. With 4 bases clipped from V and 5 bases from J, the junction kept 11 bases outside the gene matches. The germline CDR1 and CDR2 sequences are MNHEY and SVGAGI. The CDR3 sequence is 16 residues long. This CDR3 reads CASSFLGGGGVETQYF. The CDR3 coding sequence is TGTGCCAGCAGTTTCCTGGGAGGCGGGGGGGTGGAGACCCAGTACTTC.

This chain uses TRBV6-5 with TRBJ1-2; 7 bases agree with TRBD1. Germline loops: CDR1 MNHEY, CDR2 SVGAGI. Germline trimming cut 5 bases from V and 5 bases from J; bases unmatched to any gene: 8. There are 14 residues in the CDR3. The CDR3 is CASSTTGQAYGYTF. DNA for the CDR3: TGTGCCAGCAGTACTACAGGACAGGCTTATGGCTACACCTTC.